The 25 T cell receptor beta chains below all came from one sample that was sequenced in a study of CD8+CD57+ T cells in acquired aplastic anemia. Patients picked for sequencing had shown CD8+CD57+ cell expansion detected by flow cytometry. The template used for profiling TCR beta VDJ and CDR3 was genomic DNA. Each CDR3 protein is one row after TCRdb ran MiXCR on the reads. The table lists 150,000 to 200,000 distinct CDR3 sequences, roughly 65% of them singletons. The sequencing input was sorted CD4+, CD8+, or CD8+CD57+ T cells (not recorded which) from PBMCs. The receptors come from a human donor with aplastic anemia.

As to this clonotype: A single base separates this from a much larger clone, so it may be a read error. The final CDR3 position lacks the conserved phenylalanine or tryptophan, pointing to a likely read error. The chain uses TRBV9 and TRBJ2-3; D call uncertain. Germline V gene data show CDR1 as SGDLS and CDR2 as YYNGEE. V lost 2 bases to trimming and J lost 3 bases, with 7 bases between them. This CDR3 region has 13 residues. CDR3 in DNA: TGTGCCAGCAGCGTCACTCCGACAGATACGCAGTATCTT. This sequence encodes CASSVTPTDTQYL.

This chain connects TRBV5-6 to TRBJ2-5; 15 bases are shared with TRBD2. Germline CDR1 and CDR2: SGHDT and YYEEEE. The CDR3 extends over 16 amino acids. V trimming: 4 bases; J trimming: 4 bases; junction bases outside the gene matches: 5. The CDR3 DNA reads TGTGCCAGCAGCACCGGACTAGCGGGAGGGGGAGAGACCCAGTACTTC. Translation: CASSTGLAGGGETQYF.

Only a few counts were recorded for this clonotype. The rearrangement uses TRBV7-6 and TRBJ2-7; D uncertain. Trimming took 1 base from V and 3 from J, leaving 13 bases between them. The germline CDR1 and CDR2 sequences are SGHVS and FNYEAQ. CDR3 size: 15 residues. CDR3 protein: CASSLEVGSVYEQYF. The CDR3 DNA is TGTGCCAGCAGCTTAGAGGTAGGGTCGGTCTACGAGCAGTACTTC.

This clonotype was seen many times. The V and J genes are TRBV19 and TRBJ1-2; 7 bases fit TRBD1. This CDR3 is built from 13 residues. CDR1 is LNHDA, CDR2 SQIVND, per germline (reference sequence). J gave up 4 bases and V 7 bases, and 6 bases lay outside the gene matches. The chain's CDR3 is CASMAGQSYGYTF. CDR3 nucleotides: TGTGCCAGTATGGCGGGACAGAGCTATGGCTACACCTTC.

This clonotype occurred a few times. The chain carries TRBV10-3 and TRBJ1-3, with D perhaps TRBD1 (6 bases). The CDR3 is 13 residues long. From germline, CDR1 is ENHRY and CDR2 SYGVKD. V lost 5 bases and J 1 base, leaving 6 bases between the germline ends. The CDR3 coding sequence is TGTGCCATCAGTCAGGGGTCTGGAAACACCATATATTTT. It is translated as CAISQGSGNTIYF.

This clonotype was detected ten times or more. The chain uses TRBV18 and TRBJ2-7; D call uncertain. The CDR3 spans 12 residues. Germline V gene lookup returns CDR1 KGHSH and CDR2 LQKENI. The V gene lost 2 bases and the J gene lost 3 bases, with 5 bases spanning the gap. CDR3 protein: CASSPDDYEQYF. CDR3 nucleotides: TGTGCCAGCTCACCAGACGACTACGAGCAGTACTTC.

The chain has TRBV19 and TRBJ2-3, with D maybe TRBD2 (6 bases). The CDR3 length is 14 residues. V was shortened by 4 bases and J by 2 bases, with 10 bases between the two germline ends. The germline gives CDR1 LNHDA, CDR2 SQIVND (reference sequence). Here the CDR3 DNA reads TGTGCCAGTAGTACGGGAGAGAACACAGATACGCAGTATTTT. This gives the protein CASSTGENTDTQYF.

The rearrangement joins TRBV5-1 to TRBJ1-3; no clear D gene. The CDR3 covers 15 residues. V was cut by 0 bases and J by 7 bases, with 14 bases left in between. In germline, CDR1 is SGHRS, CDR2 YFSETQ. CDR3 DNA: TGCGCCAGCAGCTTGGATCCGGGTTTGGCTAACACCATATATTTT. The encoded protein is CASSLDPGLANTIYF.

V gene TRBV7-2 combines with J gene TRBJ1-2; no clear D gene. The length of the CDR3 is 15 residues. From germline, CDR1 is SGHTA and CDR2 FQGNSA. V was shortened by 4 bases and J by 3 bases, with 15 bases between the two germline ends. The CDR3 protein is CASSSSLDGYYGYTF. CDR3 nucleotides: TGTGCCAGCAGCTCCTCGCTCGACGGATACTATGGCTACACCTTC. Combining the CDR3 with reference TRBV7-2 and TRBJ1-2 gives the whole variable domain GAGVSQSPSNKVTEKGKDVELRCDPISGHTALYWYRQSLGQGLEFLIYFQGNSAPDKSGLPSDRFSAERTGGSVSTLTIQRTQQEDSAVYLCASSSSLDGYYGYTFGSGTRLTVV.

This clonotype came up many times. V is TRBV13 and J is TRBJ2-3; TRBD2 agrees at 8 bases. Germline V gene sequence: CDR1 PRHDT, CDR2 FYEKMQ (reference sequence). This CDR3 spans 15 amino acids. J was trimmed by 6 bases and V by 1 base; bases with no gene match: 6. Here the CDR3 DNA reads TGTGCCAGCAGCTTAGCGGGGGGGCTCCCCGATACGCAGTATTTT. It is translated as CASSLAGGLPDTQYF.

There are a few counts of this clonotype. V gene TRBV6-2 or TRBV6-3 combines with J gene TRBJ2-2, with D possibly being TRBD1 (6 bases). The CDR3 has 14 residues. Germline-derived CDR1 and CDR2 are MNHEY and SVGEGT. V lost 5 bases and J lost 6, with 13 bases in between. The CDR3 DNA reads as TGTGCCAGCAGTCCCAGGGGTAGGGCCGGGGAGCTGTTTTTT. Its protein is CASSPRGRAGELFF.

This clonotype was recorded a few times. The V gene is TRBV20-1, the J gene TRBJ2-5; D is uncertain. Germline V gives CDR1 DFQATT, CDR2 SNEGSKA (reference sequence). The CDR3 covers 13 residues. The V end was cut by 0 bases, the J end by 6 bases, with 11 bases between. CDR3 loop: CSARDSSKQTQYF. The CDR3 DNA sequence: TGCAGTGCTAGAGATTCCAGCAAACAGACCCAGTACTTC.

The chain combines TRBV7-8 with TRBJ1-4, with D perhaps matching TRBD1 (5 bases). Germline assignment: CDR1 SGHVS and CDR2 FQNEAQ. The CDR3 runs 15 residues. V lost 1 base to trimming and J lost 6 bases, with 12 bases between them. Here the CDR3 reads CASSLEGRVDEKLFF. CDR3 DNA: TGTGCCAGCAGCTTAGAGGGGAGGGTGGATGAAAAACTGTTTTTT. The variable domain in full, with the rest retrieved from reference TRBV7-8 and TRBJ1-4, is GAGVSQSPRYKVAKRGQDVALRCDPISGHVSLFWYQQALGQGPEFLTYFQNEAQLDKSGLPSDRFFAERPEGSVSTLKIQRTQQEDSAVYLCASSLEGRVDEKLFFGSGTQLSVL.

The V and J genes are TRBV19 and TRBJ1-5, with 12 bases matching TRBD1. Unmatched junction bases numbered 7, after V lost 5 bases and J lost 14 bases. CDR1 LNHDA and CDR2 SQIVND come from the germline V gene (reference sequence). There are 13 residues in the CDR3. CDR3 nucleotides: TGTGCCAGTAGTGCGGGACAGGGGGCCTACGAGCATTTT. Protein product: CASSAGQGAYEHF.

V is TRBV20-1 and J is TRBJ2-5; D uncertain. This CDR3 contains 13 residues. Trimming pared 3 bases from V and 5 bases from J, leaving 13 bases between. Per germline, CDR1 DFQATT and CDR2 SNEGSKA (reference sequence). The CDR3 nucleotides read TGCAGTGCTAGTTTAACCCCCATGGAGACCCAGTACTTC. Residues: CSASLTPMETQYF.

CDR3 in DNA: TGTGCCAGCAGTGAATCCACGACTAGGGCCTACGAGCAGTACTTC. The encoded protein is CASSESTTRAYEQYF. The chain uses TRBV25-1 and TRBJ2-7, with a weak D call TRBD2 (6 bases). V dropped 1 base and J dropped 2 bases, with 12 bases sitting between them. In germline, CDR1 is MGHDK, CDR2 SYGVNS. This CDR3 spans 15 amino acids.

The chain has TRBV19 and TRBJ1-6; 7 nucleotides align to TRBD1. The germline gives CDR1 LNHDA, CDR2 SQIVND (reference sequence). This CDR3 comprises 17 residues. V was clipped by 1 base and J by 5 bases; unmatched bases: 8. CDR3 nucleotides: TGTGCCAGTAGTATAGGAACAGGGGTGGGGGATAATTCACCCCTCCACTTT. Residues: CASSIGTGVGDNSPLHF.

Regarding this clonotype: One end of the junction is discordant with germline, which a read error may explain. V and J are TRBV7-2 and TRBJ1-1; TRBD1 matches at 7 bases. This CDR3 comprises 12 residues. CDR1 and CDR2 (germline): SGHTA, FQGNSA. CDR3 nucleotides: TGCGCCAGCAGTCAGGGGGACACTGAAGCTTTCTTT. Protein product: CASSQGDTEAFF.

V and J are TRBV29-1 and TRBJ1-2; no firm D call. Trimming removed 4 bases from V and 8 bases from J, with 11 bases in between. Germline CDR1 reads SQVTM; CDR2 reads ANQGSEA. The CDR3 runs 11 residues. CDR3 region: CSVVSLRGYTF. CDR3 sequence (DNA): TGCAGCGTTGTATCCTTGCGGGGCTACACCTTC.

This clonotype was detected only once. This sequence joins TRBV4-3 and TRBJ2-7; D perhaps matches TRBD1 (6 bases). The CDR3 has 14 residues. V lost 2 bases and J 4 bases, leaving 12 bases between the germline ends. In germline, CDR1 is LGHNA, CDR2 YSLEER. The CDR3 nucleotides are TGCGCCAGCAGCCAATTAACAGGGAAGTACGAGCAGTACTTC. This gives the protein CASSQLTGKYEQYF.

As regards this clonotype: Sequence at one end of the junction differs from germline and may be a read error. The genes are TRBV10-3 and TRBJ2-7; possible D gene TRBD1, 6 bases. This CDR3 is built from 14 residues. The V gene's germline CDR1 is ENHRY and CDR2 SYGVKD. Here the CDR3 reads CAINESTAQGEQYF. CDR3 bases: TGTGCCATCAATGAGTCGACAGCACAGGGCGAGCAGTACTTC.

This clonotype was counted at least ten times. This rearrangement joins TRBV10-3 to TRBJ2-2; the D gene is possibly TRBD2 (6 bases). CDR1 is ENHRY and CDR2 is SYGVKD in the germline V gene. Trimming removed 7 bases at V and 3 bases at J, with 12 bases between. CDR3 length equals 14 residues. In DNA, the CDR3 is TGTGCCATCAACGCGGGACCGGACACCGGGGAGCTGTTTTTT. Translating gives CAINAGPDTGELFF.

The chain joins TRBV9 to TRBJ2-7; 10 nucleotides agree with TRBD2. The CDR3 is made up of 13 amino acids. V shed 6 bases and J 2 bases; nucleotides not matched to a gene: 2. The germline gives CDR1 SGDLS, CDR2 YYNGEE. The CDR3 DNA follows: TGTGCCAGCAATCTAGCGGGGGCCTACGAGCAGTACTTC. Protein sequence: CASNLAGAYEQYF.

The V and J genes are TRBV20-1 and TRBJ2-7, with D possibly called TRBD1 or TRBD2 (5 bases each). The CDR3 runs 13 residues. CDR1 and CDR2 (germline): DFQATT, SNEGSKA (reference sequence). V lost 5 bases and J lost 0, with 11 bases in between. The CDR3 nucleotides read TGCAGTGCTGGACGGGACGCCTCCTACGAGCAGTACTTC. Its translation is CSAGRDASYEQYF.

Only one count was recorded for this clonotype. It may be a read error: a sequence one base away is much more abundant. This rearrangement joins TRBV5-5 to TRBJ2-1, with TRBD1 matching 9 bases. This CDR3 comprises 15 residues. Looked up from germline, CDR1 is SGHKS and CDR2 is YYEKEE (reference sequence). The CDR3 loop is CASSPEGQGYNKQFF. The CDR3 coding sequence is TGTGCCAGCAGCCCGGAGGGACAGGGCTACAATAAGCAGTTCTTC.